This record looks at one TCR beta chain sequence and its context. Each CDR3 protein is one row after TCRdb ran MiXCR on the 5' RACE reads. The sample holds roughly 69,000 distinct CDR3 sequences, roughly 10% seen once. This record belongs to a study of early T cells in non-severe SARS-CoV-2 infection. The CDR3 consists of 16 residues. Germline V lookup: CDR1 LGHNT, CDR2 FRNRAP. The V gene lost 2 bases and the J gene lost 5 bases, with 16 bases spanning the gap. The rearrangement links TRBV12-5 to TRBJ2-1, with D possibly TRBD1 on 6 matching bases. This sequence originates from an adult who was a healthcare worker with PCR-confirmed SARS-CoV-2 infection or an uninfected control (not recorded which). Source material: whole blood. DNA for the CDR3: TGTGCTAGTGGTTTGTCGGCGGACAGCCTCCACAATGAGCAGTTCTTC. Its translation: CASGLSADSLHNEQFF.